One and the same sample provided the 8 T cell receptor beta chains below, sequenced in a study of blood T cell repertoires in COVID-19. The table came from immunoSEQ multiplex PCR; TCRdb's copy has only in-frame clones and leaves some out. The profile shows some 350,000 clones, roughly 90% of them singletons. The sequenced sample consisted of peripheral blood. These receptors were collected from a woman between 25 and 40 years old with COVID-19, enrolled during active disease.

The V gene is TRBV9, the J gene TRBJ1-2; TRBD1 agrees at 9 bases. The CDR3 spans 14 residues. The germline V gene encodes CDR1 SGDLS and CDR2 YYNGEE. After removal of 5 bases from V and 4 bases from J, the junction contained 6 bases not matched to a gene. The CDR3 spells CASRRGTGSYGYTF. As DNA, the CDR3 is TGTGCCAGCAGGCGTGGGACAGGGTCCTATGGCTACACCTTC.

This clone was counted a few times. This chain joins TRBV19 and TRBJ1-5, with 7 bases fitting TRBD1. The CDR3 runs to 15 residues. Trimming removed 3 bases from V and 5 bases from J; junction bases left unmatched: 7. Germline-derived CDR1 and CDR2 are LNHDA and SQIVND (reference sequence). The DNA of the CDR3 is TGTGCCAGTAGTATTCTTGGACAGGTCGATCAGCCCCAGCATTTT. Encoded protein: CASSILGQVDQPQHF.

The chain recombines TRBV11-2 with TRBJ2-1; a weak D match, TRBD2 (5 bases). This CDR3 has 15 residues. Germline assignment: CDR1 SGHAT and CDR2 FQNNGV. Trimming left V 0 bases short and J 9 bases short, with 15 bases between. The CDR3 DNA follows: TGTGCCAGCAGCTTAGAGGAGGCGCCGTGGAGTGAGCAGTTCTTC. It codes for CASSLEEAPWSEQFF.

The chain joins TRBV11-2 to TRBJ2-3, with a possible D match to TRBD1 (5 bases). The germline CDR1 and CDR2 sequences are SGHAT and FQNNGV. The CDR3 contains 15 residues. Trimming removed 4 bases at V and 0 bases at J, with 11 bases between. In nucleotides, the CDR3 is TGTGCCAGCAGCTCCCCGACAGATAGCACAGATACGCAGTATTTT. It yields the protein CASSSPTDSTDTQYF.

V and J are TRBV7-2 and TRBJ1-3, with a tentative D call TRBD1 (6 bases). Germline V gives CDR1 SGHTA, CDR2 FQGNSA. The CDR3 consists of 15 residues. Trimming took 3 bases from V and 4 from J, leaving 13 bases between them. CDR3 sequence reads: CASSFYRVAGNTIYF. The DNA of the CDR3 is TGTGCCAGCAGCTTCTACAGGGTTGCAGGAAACACCATATATTTT.

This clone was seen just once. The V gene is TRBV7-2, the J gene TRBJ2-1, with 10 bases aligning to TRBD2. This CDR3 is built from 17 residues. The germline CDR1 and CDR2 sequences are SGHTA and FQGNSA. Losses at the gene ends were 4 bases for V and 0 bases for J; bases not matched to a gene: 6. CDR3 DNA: TGTGCCAGCAGCTCAAGATTAGCGGGGGGCTCCTACAATGAGCAGTTCTTC. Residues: CASSSRLAGGSYNEQFF.

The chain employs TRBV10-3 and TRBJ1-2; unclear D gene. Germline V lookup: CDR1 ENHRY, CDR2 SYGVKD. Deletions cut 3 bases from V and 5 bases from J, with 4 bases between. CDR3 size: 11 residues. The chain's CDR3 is CAISDLYGYTF. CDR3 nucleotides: TGTGCCATCAGTGACCTATATGGCTACACCTTC.

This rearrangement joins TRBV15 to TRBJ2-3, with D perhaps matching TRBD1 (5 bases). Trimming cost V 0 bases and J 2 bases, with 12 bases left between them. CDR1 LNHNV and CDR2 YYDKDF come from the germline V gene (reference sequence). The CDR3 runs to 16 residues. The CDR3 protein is CATSRDPDTATDTQYF. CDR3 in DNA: TGTGCCACCAGCAGAGATCCGGACACAGCCACAGATACGCAGTATTTT.